The subject of this entry is one TCR beta chain. The source of the sample is a study of control samples from healthy donors and cancer patients. The repertoire was sequenced with immunoSEQ multiplex PCR; TCRdb's copy has only in-frame clones and lacks some. The top ten clones hold 2.1% of a sample with about 89,000 clones, more than 75% of them seen once. The receptor comes from a woman between 35 and 50 years old in good health. Sequencing input: blood.

DNA for the CDR3: TGTGCCAGCAGTTACTCGGGCAGTGTTCCTCGGGGCTACACCTTC. Amino acid sequence: CASSYSGSVPRGYTF. V is TRBV6-5 and J is TRBJ1-2; D is ambiguous. Germline V lookup: CDR1 MNHEY, CDR2 SVGAGI. This CDR3 has 15 residues. The V and J ends lost 0 bases and 8 bases respectively, with 16 bases between them.